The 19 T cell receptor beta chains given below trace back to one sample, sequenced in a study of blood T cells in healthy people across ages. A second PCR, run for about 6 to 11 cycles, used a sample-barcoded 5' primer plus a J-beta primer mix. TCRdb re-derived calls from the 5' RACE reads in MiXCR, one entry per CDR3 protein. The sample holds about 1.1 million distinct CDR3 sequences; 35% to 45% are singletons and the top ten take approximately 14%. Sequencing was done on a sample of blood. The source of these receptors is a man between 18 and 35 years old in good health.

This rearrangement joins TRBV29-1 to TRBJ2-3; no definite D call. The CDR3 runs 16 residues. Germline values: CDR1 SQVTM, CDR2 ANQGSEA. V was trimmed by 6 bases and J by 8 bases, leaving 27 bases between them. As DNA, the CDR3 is TGCAGCGTCCTGGCACGAGGCAGACACGATCTTTGTACGCAGTATTTT. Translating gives CSVLARGRHDLCTQYF.

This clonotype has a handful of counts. The CDR3 is CASSLRDRDVDTQYF. The CDR3 coding sequence is TGTGCCAGCAGCCTCAGGGACAGGGATGTAGATACGCAGTATTTT. V gene TRBV11-1 combines with J gene TRBJ2-3; 9 bases are a match to TRBD1. Germline trimming cut 5 bases from V and 5 bases from J; bases unmatched to any gene: 8. Germline V gives CDR1 SGHAT, CDR2 FQDESV (reference sequence). This CDR3 has 15 residues.

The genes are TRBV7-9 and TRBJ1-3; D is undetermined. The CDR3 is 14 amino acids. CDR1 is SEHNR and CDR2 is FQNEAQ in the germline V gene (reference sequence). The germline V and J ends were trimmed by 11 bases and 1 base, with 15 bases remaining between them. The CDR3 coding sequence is TGTGCCCCTACAGACACGGCTTCTGGAAACACCATATATTTT. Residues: CAPTDTASGNTIYF. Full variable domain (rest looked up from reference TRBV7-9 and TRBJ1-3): DTGVSQNPRHKITKRGQNVTFRCDPISEHNRLYWYRQTLGQGPEFLTYFQNEAQLEKSRLLSDRFSAERPKGSFSTLEIQRTEQGDSAMYLCAPTDTASGNTIYFGEGSWLTVV.

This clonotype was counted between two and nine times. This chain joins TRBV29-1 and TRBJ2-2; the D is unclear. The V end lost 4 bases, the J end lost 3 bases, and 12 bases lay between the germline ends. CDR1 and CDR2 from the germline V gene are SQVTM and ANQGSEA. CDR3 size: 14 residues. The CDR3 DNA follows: TGCAGCGTTGCCCCAGGCATTCACACCGGGGAGCTGTTTTTT. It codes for CSVAPGIHTGELFF.

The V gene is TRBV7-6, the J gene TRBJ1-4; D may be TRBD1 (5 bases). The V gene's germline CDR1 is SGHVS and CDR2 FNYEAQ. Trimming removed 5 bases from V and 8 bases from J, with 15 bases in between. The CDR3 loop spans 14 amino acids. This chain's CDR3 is CASSPQAMDEKLFF. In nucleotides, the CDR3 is TGTGCCAGCAGCCCACAGGCGATGGACGAAAAACTGTTTTTT. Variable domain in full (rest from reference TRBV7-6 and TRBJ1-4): GAGVSQSPRYKVTKRGQDVALRCDPISGHVSLYWYRQALGQGPEFLTYFNYEAQQDKSGLPNDRFSAERPEGSISTLTIQRTEQRDSAMYRCASSPQAMDEKLFFGSGTQLSVL.

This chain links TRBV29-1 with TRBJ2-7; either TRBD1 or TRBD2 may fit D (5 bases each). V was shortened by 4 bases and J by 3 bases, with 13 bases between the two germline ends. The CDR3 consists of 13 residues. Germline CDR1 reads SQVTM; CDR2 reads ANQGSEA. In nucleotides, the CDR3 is TGCAGCGTTGCCCTCCGAGGGGTCTACGAGCAGTACTTC. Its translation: CSVALRGVYEQYF.

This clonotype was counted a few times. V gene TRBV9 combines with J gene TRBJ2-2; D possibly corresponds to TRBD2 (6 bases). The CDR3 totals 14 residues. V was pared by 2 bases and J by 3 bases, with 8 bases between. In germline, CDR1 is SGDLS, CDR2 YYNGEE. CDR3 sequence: CASSVGLHTGELFF. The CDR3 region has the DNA TGTGCCAGCAGCGTGGGACTCCACACCGGGGAGCTGTTTTTT.

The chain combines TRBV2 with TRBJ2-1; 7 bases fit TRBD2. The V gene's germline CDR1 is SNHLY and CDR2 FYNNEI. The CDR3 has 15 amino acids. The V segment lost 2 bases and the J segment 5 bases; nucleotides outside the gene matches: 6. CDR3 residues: CASSERSGVNNEQFF. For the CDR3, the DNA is TGTGCCAGCAGTGAAAGAAGCGGGGTAAACAATGAGCAGTTCTTC.

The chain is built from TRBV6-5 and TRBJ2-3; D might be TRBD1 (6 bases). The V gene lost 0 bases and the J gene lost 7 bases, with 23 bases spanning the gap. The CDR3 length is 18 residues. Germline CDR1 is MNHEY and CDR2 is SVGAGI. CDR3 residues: CASSYSYEGVRVRNTQYF. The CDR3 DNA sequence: TGTGCCAGCAGTTACTCATATGAGGGGGTCCGGGTACGGAATACGCAGTATTTT.

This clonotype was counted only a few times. This CDR3 reads CASIGTPEEPQHF. CDR3 bases: TGTGCCAGTATCGGGACCCCTGAAGAGCCCCAGCATTTT. V is TRBV2 and J is TRBJ1-5, with a tentative D call TRBD1 (5 bases). CDR1 and CDR2 from the germline V gene are SNHLY and FYNNEI. CDR3 length: 13 amino acids. V was clipped by 9 bases and J by 8 bases, with 17 bases between them.

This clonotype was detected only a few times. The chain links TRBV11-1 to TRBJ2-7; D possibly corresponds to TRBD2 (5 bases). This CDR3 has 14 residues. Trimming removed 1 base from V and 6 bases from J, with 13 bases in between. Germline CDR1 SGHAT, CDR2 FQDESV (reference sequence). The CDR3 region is CASSLGTGTGEQYF. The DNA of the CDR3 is TGTGCCAGCAGCTTAGGGACTGGAACTGGCGAGCAGTACTTC. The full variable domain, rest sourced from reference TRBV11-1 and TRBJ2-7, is EAEVAQSPRYKITEKSQAVAFWCDPISGHATLYWYRQILGQGPELLVQFQDESVVDDSQLPKDRFSAERLKGVDSTLKIQPAELGDSAMYLCASSLGTGTGEQYFGPGTRLTVT.

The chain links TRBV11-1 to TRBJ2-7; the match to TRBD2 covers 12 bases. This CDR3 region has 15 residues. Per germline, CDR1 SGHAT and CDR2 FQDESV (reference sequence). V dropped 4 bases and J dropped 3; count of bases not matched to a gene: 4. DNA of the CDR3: TGTGCCAGCAGCTCTACTAGCGGGGGGCGCTACGAGCAGTACTTC. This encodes CASSSTSGGRYEQYF.

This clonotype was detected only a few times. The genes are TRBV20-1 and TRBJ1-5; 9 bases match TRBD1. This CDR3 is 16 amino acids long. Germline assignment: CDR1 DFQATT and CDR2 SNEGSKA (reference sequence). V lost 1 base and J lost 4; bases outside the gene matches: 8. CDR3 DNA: TGCAGTGCTAGAGCCGTGACAGGGGGTGGTAATCAGCCCCAGCATTTT. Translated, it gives CSARAVTGGGNQPQHF.

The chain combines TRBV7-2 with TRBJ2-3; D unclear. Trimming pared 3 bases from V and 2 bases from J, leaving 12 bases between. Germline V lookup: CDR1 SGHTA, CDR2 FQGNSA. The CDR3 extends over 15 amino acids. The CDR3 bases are TGTGCCAGCAGCTTCGACGGAAAGAACACAGATACGCAGTATTTT. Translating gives CASSFDGKNTDTQYF.

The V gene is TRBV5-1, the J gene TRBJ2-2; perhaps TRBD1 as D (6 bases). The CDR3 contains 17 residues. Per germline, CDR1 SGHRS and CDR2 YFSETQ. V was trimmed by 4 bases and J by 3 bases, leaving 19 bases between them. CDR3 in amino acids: CASSLPLGAVDTGELFF. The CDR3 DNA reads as TGCGCCAGCAGCCTCCCGTTGGGGGCAGTAGACACCGGGGAGCTGTTTTTT.

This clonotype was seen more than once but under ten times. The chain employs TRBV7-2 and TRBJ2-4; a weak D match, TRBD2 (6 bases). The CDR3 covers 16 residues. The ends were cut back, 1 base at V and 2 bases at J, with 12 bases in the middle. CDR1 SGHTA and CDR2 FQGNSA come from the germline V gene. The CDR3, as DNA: TGTGCCAGCAGCTTAGGGGGAGCGGGTACCAAAAACATTCAGTACTTC. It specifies CASSLGGAGTKNIQYF.

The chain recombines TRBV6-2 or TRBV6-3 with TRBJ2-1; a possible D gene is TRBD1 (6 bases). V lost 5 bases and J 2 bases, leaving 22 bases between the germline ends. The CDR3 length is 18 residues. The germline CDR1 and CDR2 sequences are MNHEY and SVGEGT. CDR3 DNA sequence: TGTGCCAGCAGTACCTTACTAAGACAGGCACGACCCTACAATGAGCAGTTCTTC. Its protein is CASSTLLRQARPYNEQFF.

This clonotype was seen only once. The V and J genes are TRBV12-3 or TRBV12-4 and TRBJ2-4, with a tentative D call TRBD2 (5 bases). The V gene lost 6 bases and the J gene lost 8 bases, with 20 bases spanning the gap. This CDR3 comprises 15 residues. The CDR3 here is CASREQQSAGDIQYF. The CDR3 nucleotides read TGTGCCAGCAGAGAACAACAGAGCGCCGGGGACATTCAGTACTTC.

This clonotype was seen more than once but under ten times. The DNA for the CDR3 is TGCGCCAGCAGACTCACAGGGATGGACTACAATGAGCAGTTCTTC. Residues: CASRLTGMDYNEQFF. The chain uses TRBV5-1 and TRBJ2-1, with D possibly matching TRBD1 (6 bases). The V end lost 5 bases, the J end lost 3 bases, and 15 bases lay between the germline ends. Germline V gives CDR1 SGHRS, CDR2 YFSETQ. The CDR3 is 15 amino acids.